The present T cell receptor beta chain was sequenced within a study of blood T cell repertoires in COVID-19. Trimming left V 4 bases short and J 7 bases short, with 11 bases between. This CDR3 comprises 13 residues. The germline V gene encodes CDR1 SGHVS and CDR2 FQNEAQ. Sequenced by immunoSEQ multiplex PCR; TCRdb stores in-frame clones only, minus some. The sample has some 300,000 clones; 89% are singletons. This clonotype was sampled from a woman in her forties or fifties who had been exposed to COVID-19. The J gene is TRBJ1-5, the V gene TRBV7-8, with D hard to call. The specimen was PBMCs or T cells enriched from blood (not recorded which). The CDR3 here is CASSSASVQPQHF. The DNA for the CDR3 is TGTGCCAGCAGCTCCGCTTCAGTCCAGCCCCAGCATTTT. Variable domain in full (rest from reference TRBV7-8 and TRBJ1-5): GAGVSQSPRYKVAKRGQDVALRCDPISGHVSLFWYQQALGQGPEFLTYFQNEAQLDKSGLPSDRFFAERPEGSVSTLKIQRTQQEDSAVYLCASSSASVQPQHFGDGTRLSIL.